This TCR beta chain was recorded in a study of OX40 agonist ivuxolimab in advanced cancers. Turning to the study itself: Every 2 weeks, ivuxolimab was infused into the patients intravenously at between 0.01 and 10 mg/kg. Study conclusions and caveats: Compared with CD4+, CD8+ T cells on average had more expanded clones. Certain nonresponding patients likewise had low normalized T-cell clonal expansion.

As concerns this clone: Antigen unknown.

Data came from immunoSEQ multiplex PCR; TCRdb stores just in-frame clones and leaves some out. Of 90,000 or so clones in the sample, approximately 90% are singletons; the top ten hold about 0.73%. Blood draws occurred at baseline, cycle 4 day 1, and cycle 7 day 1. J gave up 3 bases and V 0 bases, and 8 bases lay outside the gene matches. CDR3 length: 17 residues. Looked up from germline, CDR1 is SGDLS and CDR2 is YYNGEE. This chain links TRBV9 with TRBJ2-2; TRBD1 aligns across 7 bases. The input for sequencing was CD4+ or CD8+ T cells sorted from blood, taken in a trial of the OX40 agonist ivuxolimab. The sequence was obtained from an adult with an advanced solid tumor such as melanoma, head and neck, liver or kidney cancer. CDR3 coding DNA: TGTGCCAGCAGCGTAGGCAAATGGGACAGATACACCGGGGAGCTGTTTTTT. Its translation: CASSVGKWDRYTGELFF.